The clone carrying this T cell receptor beta chain showed up just once. Its antigen remains unknown. Cultured CD4+ T cell DNA was sequenced using the Oncomine TCR Beta short-read assay. Each CDR3 protein gets one entry after TCRdb re-called the PCR reads with MiXCR. Of approximately 23,000 distinct CDR3 sequences listed, approximately 50% are singletons. Described treatment: roughly 11-day PBMC culture with coronavirus spike peptide pools or control peptides (ViraFEST assay). The sample is drawn from a study of vaccination and CD4 T cells after COVID-19. Study-level background: With a range of 35 to 161, the median interval from diagnosis to drawing post-COVID samples was approximately 100 days. Researchers treated control cultures with a CEFX pool, an HIV-1 Nef pool, or no peptide.

Trimming at V came to 6 bases and at J to 5 bases, leaving 8 bases not matched to a gene. Germline CDR1 reads SQVTM; CDR2 reads ANQGSEA. The CDR3 contains 14 residues. This sequence joins TRBV29-1 and TRBJ2-7; 12 nucleotides line up with TRBD1. This TCR came from a human donor who received a COVID-19 vaccine. The material was CD4+ T cells from blood, cultured in vitro, obtained before SARS-CoV-2 vaccination. In DNA, the CDR3 is TGCAGCGTAGTCCCGGGACAGGGGGCCCACGAGCAGTACTTC. The encoded protein is CSVVPGQGAHEQYF.